This T cell receptor beta chain was recovered during a study of T cell responses to AZD1222 COVID-19 vaccine. J was trimmed by 6 bases and V by 1 base; bases with no gene match: 4. Germline V gene data show CDR1 as SGHTA and CDR2 as FQGTGA. CDR3 length: 15 amino acids. With respect to this clone: Its specificity is not known.

Assay used: immunoSEQ multiplex PCR; TCRdb lists only in-frame clones, some missing. The sample comprises about 160,000 clones, around 89% of which are singletons, and approximately 7.2% rests with the top ten. Findings of the study overall: At 160-218 and 743-854, vaccine-associated CD4 TCRs were dominant, and they spanned spike. Unmutated variant regions reportedly attract nearly half of all spike-specific TCRs.

The source of this sequence is an adult in good health. V and J are TRBV7-3 and TRBJ2-1; 9 bases map to TRBD2. The sequences come from peripheral blood, collected on day 0 of AZD1222 vaccination. The CDR3 here is CASSLKRGAPNEQFF. The CDR3 DNA reads TGTGCCAGCAGCTTAAAGCGGGGGGCGCCCAATGAGCAGTTCTTC.